This T cell receptor beta chain was obtained from a study of regulatory T cells in long-lasting Graves disease (TCRdb year 2021). At the level of the whole study: Persistent Graves' disease was defined as antithyroid drug treatment for over 5 years with persistently positive TSH receptor autoantibodies. Patients with persistent Graves' disease were compared with patients with newly diagnosed Graves' disease using TCR sequencing and RNA sequencing of peripheral blood. The study took place in China and was registered as a clinical trial. A total of around 35 samples were covered by TCR sequencing, comprising about 13 persistent and around 20 newly diagnosed Graves' disease patients. In the clinical cohort, patients with persistent Graves' disease had used antithyroid drugs for an average of about 10.3 years. The paper as a whole reports these results and caveats: Only the TCR beta chain was sequenced and analyzed. More public clonotypes were shared among persistent patients (2,741) than among newly diagnosed patients (more than 950). Persistent Graves' disease patients showed lower TCR Shannon entropy and fewer highly expanded clones than newly diagnosed patients, suggesting clonal expansion. Preferential use of TRBV28, TRBJ1-2 and TRBJ2-5 was observed in persistent disease, whereas TRBV20-1 and TRBJ2-1 were favored in newly diagnosed disease. Because the primary lesion, thyroid tissue, could not be accessed, the study looked at peripheral blood alone. The authors noted that the small sample size was a limitation that may lower accuracy.

The library was obtained by multiplex PCR. The reads were generated on an Illumina HiSeq 4000. TCR beta libraries were built with iRepertoire HTBI primers and Arm-PCR amplification of CDR3 regions. Before sequencing, the PCR products underwent gel purification. In the source study's methods: Gene usage analysis of CDR3 amino acid clonotypes relied on the roughly 60 TRBV and 14 TRBJ segments identified across samples. Filtered high-quality paired reads were merged into contigs using COPE and FqMerger. BLAST was used to align contigs to the IMGT TRBV, TRBD and TRBJ reference genes, and CDR3 was defined following IMGT. Any clonotype with a frequency above 0.1% was counted as a highly expanded clone. Repertoire diversity was measured by Shannon entropy, and V-J evenness by the Gini coefficient. Clonotypes shared by more than one individual were considered public. Starting from the raw public reads, TCRdb applied fastp trimming at Q25, assembled clones with MiXCR and retained in-frame beta chains. Rows with one shared CDR3 protein collapse into an entry with the most common genes and DNA. TCRdb, not the original authors, processed these V and J calls. In all, the sample holds around 460,000 distinct CDR3 sequences, and about 22% of those were seen once. The top ten constitute about 7% of the sample.

This clonotype was seen a handful of times. Its antigen target is currently unknown. Base quality data are lacking; no much larger clone is found one base away. Looking up the germline V gene yields CDR1 SGHVS and CDR2 FNYEAQ. At the junction V is shortened by 5 bases and J by 0 bases, with 8 bases in between. Counted from cysteine to phenylalanine, this CDR3 has 15 amino acids. Only the CDR3 part of the read is kept: 45 bases, read in frame from the first base. The time point label for this specimen denotes: persistent/refractory GD, antithyroid drugs over 5 years with positive TRAb. For both TCR sequencing and RNA sequencing, RNA was extracted from PBMCs in TRIzol. The diagnosis of Graves' disease was made according to American Thyroid Association guidelines. Patients for the study were recruited at an endocrinology department in Xi'an, China. Each patient gave about 9.1 milliliters of peripheral blood, collected in an EDTA anticoagulant tube. Ficoll Paque Plus density gradient separation was used to isolate PBMCs, and no further T cell sorting was performed. An Agilent 2100 Bioanalyzer and agarose gel were used to assess RNA quality, and a NanoDrop 2000 was used to measure RNA concentration.

This clonotype originated in a female donor with Graves disease. This chain is built from TRBV7-6 and TRBJ1-6; there is no confident call for the D gene. The sequencing here drew on peripheral blood mononuclear cells (PBMCs), taken when the disease was refractory, from a patient treated with antithyroid drugs. The CDR3 corresponds to CASSQQSSYNSPLHF. The nucleotide sequence is given as TGTGCCAGCAGCCAACAGAGCTCCTATAATTCACCCCTCCACTTT.